This TCR beta chain was observed in a study of T cell clones after liver transplantation. The study's findings and limits: Graft donor-reactive T cells possibly entered the graft instead of undergoing deletion. The donor-reactive repertoire was only partly measurable in two subjects, lacking donor cells.

Clones were sequenced by immunoSEQ multiplex PCR, and TCRdb holds only the in-frame ones, with some missing. The table includes about 51,000 clones, about 90% detected once. This CDR3 spans 14 amino acids. V lost 3 bases to trimming and J lost 1 base, with 8 bases between them. Germline CDR1 reads MDHEN; CDR2 reads SYDVKM. In the case of this clone: No antigen is known for it. The same CDR3 arises from other DNA sequences in this sample as well.

The receptor's source is a human patient who received a liver transplant. A share of the T cells may be of graft donor origin. V is TRBV28 and J is TRBJ2-3; D is perhaps TRBD2 (5 bases). The starting material was CD8+ T cells from blood, obtained 12 months after liver transplant. Written as DNA, the CDR3 is TGTGCCAGCAGTTTCCTTAGCGGCACAGATACGCAGTATTTT. This encodes CASSFLSGTDTQYF.